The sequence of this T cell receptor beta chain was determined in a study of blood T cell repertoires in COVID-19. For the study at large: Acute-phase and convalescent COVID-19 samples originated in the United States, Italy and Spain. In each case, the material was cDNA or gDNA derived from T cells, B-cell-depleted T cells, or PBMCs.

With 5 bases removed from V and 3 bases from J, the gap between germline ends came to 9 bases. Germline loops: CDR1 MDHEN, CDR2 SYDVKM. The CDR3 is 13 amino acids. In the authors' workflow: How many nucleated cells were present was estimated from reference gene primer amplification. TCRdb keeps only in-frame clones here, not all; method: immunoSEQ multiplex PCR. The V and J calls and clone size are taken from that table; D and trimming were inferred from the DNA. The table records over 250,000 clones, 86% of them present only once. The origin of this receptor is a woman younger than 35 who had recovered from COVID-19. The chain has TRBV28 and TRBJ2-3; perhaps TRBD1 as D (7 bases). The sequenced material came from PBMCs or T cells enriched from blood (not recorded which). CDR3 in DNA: TGTGCCAGCAGTGCAGGGGGGACAGATACGCAGTATTTT. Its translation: CASSAGGTDTQYF.